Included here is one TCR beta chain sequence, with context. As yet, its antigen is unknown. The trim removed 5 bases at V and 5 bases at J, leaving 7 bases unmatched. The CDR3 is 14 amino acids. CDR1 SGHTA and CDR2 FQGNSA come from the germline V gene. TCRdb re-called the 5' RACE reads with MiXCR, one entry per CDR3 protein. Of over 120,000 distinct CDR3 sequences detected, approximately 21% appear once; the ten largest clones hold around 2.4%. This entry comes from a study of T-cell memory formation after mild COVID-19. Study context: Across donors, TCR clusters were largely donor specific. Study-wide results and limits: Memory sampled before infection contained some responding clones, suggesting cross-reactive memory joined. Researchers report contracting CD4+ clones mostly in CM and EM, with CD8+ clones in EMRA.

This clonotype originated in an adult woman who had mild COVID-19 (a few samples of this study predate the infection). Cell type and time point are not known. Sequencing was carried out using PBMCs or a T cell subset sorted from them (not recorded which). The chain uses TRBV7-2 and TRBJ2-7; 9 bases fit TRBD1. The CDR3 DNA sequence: TGTGCCAGCAGCCTCGGGACAGGGTACGACGAGCAGTACTTC. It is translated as CASSLGTGYDEQYF. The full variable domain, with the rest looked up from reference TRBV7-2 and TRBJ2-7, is GAGVSQSPSNKVTEKGKDVELRCDPISGHTALYWYRQSLGQGLEFLIYFQGNSAPDKSGLPSDRFSAERTGGSVSTLTIQRTQQEDSAVYLCASSLGTGYDEQYFGPGTRLTVT.